The clone carrying this T cell receptor (beta chain) was detected a few times. Its matching antigen is unknown. TCRdb reprocessed the 5' RACE reads with MiXCR, giving one entry per CDR3 protein. The data hold under 200,000 distinct CDR3 sequences, with over 10% observed a single time. Looked up from germline, CDR1 is MNHEY and CDR2 is SVGAGI. The V end lost 8 bases, the J end lost 0 bases, and 14 bases lay between the germline ends. There are 14 residues in the CDR3. These data are taken from a study of T-cell memory formation after mild COVID-19. On the study more broadly: TCR clusters showed largely donor specificity.

Study-wide points: For second-wave clones that peaked at day 37, SARS-CoV-2 specificity went unverified. Clones shrinking between day 15 and 85 showed a balanced CD4/CD8 split, and those that grew later tilted toward CD4+. The appearance of some responding clones in pre-infection memory suggested that cross-reactive memory joined.

This TCR derives from a man younger than 30 who had mild COVID-19 (a few samples of this study predate the infection). Cell type and time point are not known. The rearrangement uses TRBV6-5 and TRBJ2-7; D is unclear. The sequenced sample was PBMCs or a T cell subset sorted from them (not recorded which). The CDR3 is CASFPIGSSYEQYV. The CDR3 DNA is TGTGCCAGCTTCCCGATAGGTAGCTCCTACGAGCAGTACGTC.